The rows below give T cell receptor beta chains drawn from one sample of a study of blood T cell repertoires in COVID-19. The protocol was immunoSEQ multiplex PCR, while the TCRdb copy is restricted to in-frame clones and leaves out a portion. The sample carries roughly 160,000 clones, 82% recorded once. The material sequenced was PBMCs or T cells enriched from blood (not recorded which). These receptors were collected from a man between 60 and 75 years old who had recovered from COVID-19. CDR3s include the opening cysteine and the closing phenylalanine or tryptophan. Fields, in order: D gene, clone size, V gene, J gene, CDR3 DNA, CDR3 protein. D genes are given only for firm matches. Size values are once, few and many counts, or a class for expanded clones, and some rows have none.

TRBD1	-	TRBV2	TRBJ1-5	TGTGCCAGCAACCTGGGACAGGGGGCAAGCCAGCCCCAGCATTTT	CASNLGQGASQPQHF
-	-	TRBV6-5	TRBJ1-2	TGTGCCAGCTACGGGGGACTTGACGCTGGCTACACCTTC	CASYGGLDAGYTF
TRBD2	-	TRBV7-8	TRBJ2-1	TGTGCCAGCAGCCTCCGGGGGGTGCAGTTCTTC	CASSLRGVQFF
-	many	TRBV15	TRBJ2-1	TGTGCCACCAGCGGGCAAATGAAGAGCTCCTACAATGAGCAGTTCTTC	CATSGQMKSSYNEQFF
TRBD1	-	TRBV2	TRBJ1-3	TGTGCCAGCAGTGCAGGGGGTGGAAACACCATATATTTT	CASSAGGGNTIYF
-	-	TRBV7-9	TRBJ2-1	TGTGCCAGCAGCCGAACAGGGTACAATGAGCAGTTCTTC	CASSRTGYNEQFF
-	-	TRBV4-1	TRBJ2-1	TGCGCCAGCAGCCCCAAGGTGGCGGGAAGATCCTACAATGAGCAGTTCTTC	CASSPKVAGRSYNEQFF
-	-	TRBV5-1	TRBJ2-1	TGCGCCAGCAGCCGCCGGCGGGACCTCTACAATGAGCAGTTCTTC	CASSRRRDLYNEQFF
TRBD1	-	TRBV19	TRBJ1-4	TGTGCCAGTGGTTGGACAGGGGAAAAACTGTTTTTT	CASGWTGEKLFF
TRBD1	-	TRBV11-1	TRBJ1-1	TGTGCCAGCAGCATGCGGACAGGTTCGAACACTGAAGCTTTCTTT	CASSMRTGSNTEAFF
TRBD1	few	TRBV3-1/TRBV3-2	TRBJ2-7	TGTGCCAGCAGCTTACAGGGGACCGAGCAGTACTTC	CASSLQGTEQYF
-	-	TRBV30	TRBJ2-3	TGTGCCTGGAGGAAGGACACCCAATATGTTACGCAGTATTTT	CAWRKDTQYVTQYF